A selection of T cell receptor beta chains follows, all from one sample in a study of a mutant IDH1 vaccine in newly diagnosed glioma. Clones were sequenced by immunoSEQ multiplex PCR, and TCRdb holds only the in-frame ones, with some missing. The top ten hold approximately 2.8% of the sample, which has 60,000 or so clones, 65% to 90% seen once. These TCRs are of unknown antigen specificity. Specimen: PBMCs, collected from a glioma patient whose treatment included an IDH1 peptide vaccine. The receptors derive from a woman between 18 and 30 years old with glioma. Some clones in this sample may be carry-over from other donors' samples. CDR3s include the opening cysteine and the closing phenylalanine or tryptophan. Each record gives: D gene, V gene, J gene, CDR3 protein. The D gene is left open where the match is weak.

>.|TRBV9|TRBJ1-1
CASSASITEAEAFF
>TRBD1|TRBV6-4|TRBJ1-5
CASSAGGEQPQHF
>TRBD1|TRBV4-3|TRBJ1-2
CASSQGQGLNYGYTF
>TRBD1|TRBV7-2|TRBJ1-5
CASSPGTGNQPQHF
>.|TRBV28|TRBJ1-4
CATHGTPNEKLFF
>TRBD1|TRBV5-1|TRBJ2-7
CASSWTGGYTTYEQYF
>.|TRBV29-1|TRBJ1-2
CSAEGGSGYTF
>TRBD1|TRBV5-6|TRBJ2-1
CASSLRQGAFF
>.|TRBV19|TRBJ1-2
CASSIDHLYGYTF
>.|TRBV4-2|TRBJ1-1
CASSQDPRSQLYTEAFF
>TRBD1|TRBV5-1|TRBJ1-1
CASSLGGTASNTEAFF
>.|TRBV9|TRBJ2-7
CASSVGGDTSYEQYF
>.|TRBV30|TRBJ2-3
CAWSRGNTDTQYF
>.|TRBV27|TRBJ1-4
CALLGEEKLFF
>.|TRBV7-9|TRBJ1-3
CASSFIQGSGNTIYF
>TRBD1|TRBV6-1|TRBJ1-5
CASSDRDRGDNQPQHF
>.|TRBV6-5|TRBJ2-7
CASSYSTGTYEQYF
>.|TRBV19|TRBJ2-6
CASSITGLGANVLTF
>TRBD2|TRBV7-2|TRBJ2-4
CASSSSGVSAKNIQYF
>.|TRBV7-8|TRBJ1-2
CASSLVGRDRVTVSF
>.|TRBV7-8|TRBJ2-1
CASSFGRGKNNEQFF
>.|TRBV19|TRBJ2-2
CASSIQGPRSGELFF
>.|TRBV5-1|TRBJ2-5
CASSLASGEETQYF
>.|TRBV5-1|TRBJ2-7
CASKLADSYEQYF
>TRBD1|TRBV30|TRBJ2-5
CAWSGGQGSTQYF
>.|TRBV29-1|TRBJ2-3
CSVEVSHSSTDTQYF
>TRBD2|TRBV9|TRBJ2-5
CASSAGLAEEETQYF